There are a few counts of the clone carrying this T cell receptor beta chain. Its antigen remains unknown. The CDR3 consists of 17 residues. The V end was cut by 1 base, the J end by 2 bases, with 16 bases between. Germline CDR1 SGHVS, CDR2 FQNEAQ. This sample was included in a study of early T cells in non-severe SARS-CoV-2 infection. Overall study context: Unsorted whole-blood RNA was sequenced in bulk, leaving chains unpaired.

Study-level findings and limits: VDJdb matching, biased toward anti-spike CD8 responses, missed private and CD4 specificities.

Unique molecular identifiers were attached to individual cDNA molecules. TCRdb redid the calling of the 5' RACE reads with MiXCR, one entry per CDR3 protein. Among 30,000 to 35,000 distinct CDR3 sequences, approximately 6.9% were seen once, and the ten largest hold roughly an eighth. The sequence was collected from an adult who was a healthcare worker with PCR-confirmed SARS-CoV-2 infection or an uninfected control (not recorded which). The genes are TRBV7-8 and TRBJ2-3, with D possibly TRBD1 on 5 matching bases. The material sequenced was whole blood, taken at baseline. Here the CDR3 reads CASSLEGQGVITDTQYF. CDR3 in DNA: TGTGCCAGCAGCTTAGAGGGGCAGGGTGTTATCACAGATACGCAGTATTTT.